These T cell receptor beta chains were read from a single sample in a study of shared T cell receptors in the human thymus. Clones were read by immunoSEQ multiplex PCR, and TCRdb kept only the in-frame ones, dropping some. The sample records hundreds of thousands of clones, 70% to 90% being singletons. These sequences were also reported in another study, on human thymus T cells.

Material: thymocytes. These receptor sequences come from a boy under three years old with a congenital heart defect. The CDR3 runs from the conserved cysteine through the conserved F or W. D genes are given only for firm matches. Where a row states a size, it is once, few, many or the class of an expanded clone; other rows omit it.

D	size	V	J	CDR3	DNA
TRBD1	.	TRBV5-4	TRBJ2-1	CASSPQKGAGQGIEQFF	TGTGCCAGCAGCCCCCAGAAGGGAGCGGGACAGGGGATTGAGCAGTTCTTC
.	.	TRBV7-9	TRBJ1-4	CASSLDRTPNEKLFF	TGTGCCAGCAGCTTAGACCGGACACCTAATGAAAAACTGTTTTTT
.	.	TRBV11-2	TRBJ2-2	CASSLGGDERAGELFF	TGTGCCAGCAGCTTAGGGGGGGACGAACGGGCCGGGGAGCTGTTTTTT
TRBD2	.	TRBV9	TRBJ2-2	CASSPGTSGSGYTGELFF	TGTGCCAGCAGCCCGGGGACTAGCGGGAGCGGATATACCGGGGAGCTGTTTTTT
.	.	TRBV5-1	TRBJ2-7	CASSLDNEQYF	TGCGCCAGCAGCTTGGATAATGAGCAGTACTTC
TRBD2	.	TRBV5-8	TRBJ2-7	CASSILAPYEQYF	TGTGCCAGCAGCATACTAGCGCCATACGAGCAGTACTTC
.	.	TRBV11-2	TRBJ2-1	CASSLLAYNEQFF	TGTGCCAGCAGCTTATTAGCATACAATGAGCAGTTCTTC
.	.	TRBV5-6	TRBJ2-1	CASSVGGNEQFF	TGTGCCAGCAGCGTCGGGGGTAATGAGCAGTTCTTC
.	.	TRBV5-6	TRBJ2-3	CASSPRDFLTSTDTQYF	TGTGCCAGCAGCCCTCGGGACTTCCTGACTAGCACAGATACGCAGTATTTT
TRBD1	.	TRBV11-3	TRBJ2-7	CASSLLKGQGAWEQYF	TGTGCCAGCAGCTTATTAAAAGGACAGGGGGCGTGGGAGCAGTACTTC
TRBD2	.	TRBV4-3	TRBJ2-5	CASSQEVAGGPGETQYF	TGCGCCAGCAGCCAAGAAGTAGCGGGAGGGCCGGGAGAGACCCAGTACTTC
TRBD2	.	TRBV10-3	TRBJ2-3	CAISEGLAGGTSTDTQYF	TGTGCCATCAGTGAGGGACTAGCGGGAGGGACCAGCACAGATACGCAGTATTTT
.	once	TRBV21-1	TRBJ1-1	CASSNPGGQDMNTEAFF	TGTGCCAGCAGCAATCCCGGAGGACAGGATATGAACACTGAAGCTTTCTTT
TRBD1	.	TRBV10-2	TRBJ2-7	CASSESTGGTGGYEQYF	TGCGCCAGCAGTGAGTCGACGGGGGGGACAGGGGGCTACGAGCAGTACTTC
.	.	TRBV28	TRBJ2-1	CASAFPARLRVHEQFF	TGTGCCAGCGCATTCCCCGCACGCCTCAGGGTCCATGAGCAGTTCTTC
TRBD1	.	TRBV7-2	TRBJ1-1	CASSGRRTGAGGAFF	TGTGCCAGCAGCGGCCGTAGGACAGGGGCCGGGGGAGCTTTCTTT
TRBD2	.	TRBV15	TRBJ2-1	CATSGREDPPNEQFF	TGTGCCACCAGCGGACGGGAGGACCCCCCCAATGAGCAGTTCTTC
TRBD2	.	TRBV6-4	TRBJ2-1	CASGTSGGEQFF	TGTGCCAGCGGGACCTCGGGAGGCGAGCAGTTCTTC
TRBD2	.	TRBV9	TRBJ2-5	CASSVAGLAGEGAETQYF	TGTGCCAGCAGCGTCGCGGGACTAGCGGGAGAAGGGGCAGAGACCCAGTACTTC
.	.	TRBV5-4	TRBJ2-7	CASSLGTTDRSYEQYF	TGTGCCAGCAGCTTGGGGACGACCGACAGGTCCTACGAGCAGTACTTC
TRBD1	.	TRBV9	TRBJ2-7	CASSVRGPHEQYF	TGTGCCAGCAGCGTTAGGGGGCCCCACGAGCAGTACTTC
TRBD2	once	TRBV7-6	TRBJ2-7	CASSYTPDSGRGEQYF	TGTGCCAGCAGTTACACCCCAGATAGCGGGAGGGGGGAGCAGTACTTC
TRBD2	.	TRBV4-1	TRBJ2-1	CASSPGLAGYNEQFF	TGCGCCAGCAGCCCGGGACTAGCGGGGTACAATGAGCAGTTCTTC
.	.	TRBV6-5	TRBJ2-4	CASSPTGAKNIQYF	TGTGCCAGCAGTCCGACAGGTGCAAAAAACATTCAGTACTTC
TRBD2	once	TRBV7-9	TRBJ2-1	CASSLGAGGPSYNEQFF	TGTGCCAGCAGCTTAGGGGCGGGAGGACCTTCCTACAATGAGCAGTTCTTC
.	.	TRBV28	TRBJ2-5	CASSFSKAGQTYQETQYF	TGTGCCAGCAGTTTTAGTAAAGCCGGACAGACGTACCAAGAGACCCAGTACTTC
TRBD1	.	TRBV5-8	TRBJ1-2	CASSPDRVDGYTF	TGTGCCAGCAGCCCAGACAGGGTTGATGGCTACACCTTC
TRBD2	once	TRBV13	TRBJ2-1	CASSLTGTSQNEQFF	TGTGCCAGCAGCTTGACCGGGACTAGCCAAAATGAGCAGTTCTTC